Below are 9 T cell receptor beta chains sequenced from a single sample in a study of cytomegalovirus exposure and HLA in healthy donors. The PCR ran on 60 Vbeta and 13 Jbeta primers. Sequenced by immunoSEQ multiplex PCR; TCRdb stores in-frame clones only, minus some. This repertoire shows about 57,000 clones, 80% found once; its top ten account for under 7%. The sample taken for sequencing was PBMCs. The receptors derive from a male donor in good health and CMV-seronegative.

This chain joins TRBV6-5 and TRBJ1-3; possible D gene TRBD1, 5 bases. The CDR3 loop spans 14 amino acids. Germline CDR1 and CDR2: MNHEY and SVGAGI. The ends were cut back, 0 bases at V and 4 bases at J, with 7 bases in the middle. The CDR3 protein is CASSYSGAGNTIYF. The CDR3 DNA reads as TGTGCCAGCAGTTACTCAGGGGCGGGAAACACCATATATTTT.

V gene TRBV7-2 combines with J gene TRBJ1-3; 7 bases match TRBD1. Germline assignment: CDR1 SGHTA and CDR2 FQGNSA. CDR3 length: 16 amino acids. Unmatched junction bases numbered 7, after V lost 5 bases and J lost 0 bases. CDR3 DNA: TGTGCCAGCAGCCCAGCGGCAGGGGGCTCTGGAAACACCATATATTTT. Its protein product is CASSPAAGGSGNTIYF. Supplemented by reference TRBV7-2 and TRBJ1-3, the full variable domain reads GAGVSQSPSNKVTEKGKDVELRCDPISGHTALYWYRQSLGQGLEFLIYFQGNSAPDKSGLPSDRFSAERTGGSVSTLTIQRTQQEDSAVYLCASSPAAGGSGNTIYFGEGSWLTVV.

V gene TRBV7-3 combines with J gene TRBJ2-5, with a weak D call TRBD2 (6 bases). This CDR3 region has 12 residues. The V gene lost 5 bases and the J gene lost 11 bases, with 15 bases spanning the gap. Germline lookup yields CDR1 SGHTA and CDR2 FQGTGA. CDR3 bases: TGTGCCAGCAGCACAACGCCGGGGGAGCAGTACTTC. It specifies CASSTTPGEQYF.

The V gene is TRBV19, the J gene TRBJ2-7; 9 bases fit TRBD1. This CDR3 has 15 residues. Germline-derived CDR1 and CDR2 are LNHDA and SQIVND (reference sequence). Unmatched junction bases numbered 4, after V lost 3 bases and J lost 1 base. CDR3 sequence (DNA): TGTGCCAGTAGTATCCTAGGGACAGGGTCCTACGAGCAGTACTTC. Translated: CASSILGTGSYEQYF.

This clone was seen once. V is TRBV29-1 and J is TRBJ2-4; D may be TRBD1 (7 bases). The V end lost 7 bases, the J end lost 9 bases, and 22 bases lay between the germline ends. Germline loops: CDR1 SQVTM, CDR2 ANQGSEA. The CDR3 has 14 amino acids. The CDR3 region has the DNA TGCAGCGCCGCCCCGGCAGGGGGGTTCGGCATTCAGTACTTC. Translation gives CSAAPAGGFGIQYF.

This clone was observed once. The J gene is TRBJ1-2, the V gene TRBV19; 7 bases are shared with TRBD1. The CDR3 has 16 amino acids. Losses at the gene ends were 0 bases for V and 7 bases for J; bases not matched to a gene: 11. Looked up from germline, CDR1 is LNHDA and CDR2 is SQIVND (reference sequence). Written as DNA, the CDR3 is TGTGCCAGTAGTATAGATCATCCACAGGGGTTGCGTGGCTACACCTTC. Translated, it gives CASSIDHPQGLRGYTF.

This chain joins TRBV6-5 and TRBJ1-2, with D possibly matching TRBD1 (6 bases). V was trimmed by 2 bases and J by 3 bases, leaving 10 bases between them. The CDR3 extends over 14 amino acids. Germline V gene lookup returns CDR1 MNHEY and CDR2 SVGAGI. As DNA, the CDR3 is TGTGCCAGCAGTTACAAGTCAGGGGACTATGGCTACACCTTC. Translation: CASSYKSGDYGYTF.

The gene calls are TRBV5-4 and TRBJ2-1; the D gene is possibly TRBD2 (6 bases). The V end was cut by 4 bases, the J end by 5 bases, with 16 bases between. The germline V gene encodes CDR1 SGHNT and CDR2 YYREEE (reference sequence). The CDR3 runs to 15 residues. The CDR3 is CASSLRTGENNEQFF. CDR3 in DNA: TGTGCCAGCAGCCTCAGGACGGGGGAGAACAATGAGCAGTTCTTC.

Details on this clone: The junction differs from germline at one of its ends, possibly a read error. V gene TRBV7-2 combines with J gene TRBJ1-3, with D unclear. The CDR3 covers 16 residues. Germline-derived CDR1 and CDR2 are SGHTA and FQGNSA. The CDR3 region has the DNA TGTGCCAGCAACTTAAATTCACCTAGCTCTGGAAACACCATATATTTT. Its translation is CASNLNSPSSGNTIYF.